The subject of this entry is one T cell receptor beta chain. Trimming shortened V by 7 bases and J by 1 base, and 15 bases separated the two germline ends. Per the germline V gene, CDR1 is KGHDR and CDR2 is SFDVKD. The CDR3 sequence is 15 residues long. The data derive from a study of control samples from healthy donors and cancer patients. Repertoires were generated with immunoSEQ multiplex PCR, while TCRdb's copy carries only in-frame clones and drops some. In the table there are about 130,000 clones, approximately 92% of which are singletons. Sequenced: blood. This chain uses TRBV24-1 with TRBJ1-1; TRBD1 is a possible D gene (6 bases). The TCR originated in a man younger than 35 in good health. For the CDR3, the DNA is TGTGCCACCAGGGAAATAGGACAGCAGAACACTGAAGCTTTCTTT. Its translation is CATREIGQQNTEAFF.